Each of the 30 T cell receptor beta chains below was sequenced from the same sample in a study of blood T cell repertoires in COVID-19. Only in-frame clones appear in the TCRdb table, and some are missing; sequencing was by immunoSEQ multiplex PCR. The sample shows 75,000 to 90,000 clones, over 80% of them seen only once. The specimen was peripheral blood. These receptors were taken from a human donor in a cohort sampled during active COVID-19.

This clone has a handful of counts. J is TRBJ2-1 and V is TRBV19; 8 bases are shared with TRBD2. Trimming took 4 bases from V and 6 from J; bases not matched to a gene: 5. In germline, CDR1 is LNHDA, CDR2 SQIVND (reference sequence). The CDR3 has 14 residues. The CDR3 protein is CASSTGGGANEQFF. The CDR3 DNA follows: TGTGCCAGTAGTACGGGGGGGGGAGCCAATGAGCAGTTCTTC.

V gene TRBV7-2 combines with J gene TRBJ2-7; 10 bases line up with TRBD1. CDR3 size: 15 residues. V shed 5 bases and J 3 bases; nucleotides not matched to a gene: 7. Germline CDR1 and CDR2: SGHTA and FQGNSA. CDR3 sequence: CASSQVGTGVYEQYF. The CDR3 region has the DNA TGTGCCAGCAGCCAAGTGGGGACAGGGGTCTACGAGCAGTACTTC.

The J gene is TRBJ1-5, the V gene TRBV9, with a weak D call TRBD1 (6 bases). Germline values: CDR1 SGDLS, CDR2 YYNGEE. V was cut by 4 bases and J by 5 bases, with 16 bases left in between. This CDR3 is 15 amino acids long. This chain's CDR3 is CASSSYGGRDQPQHF. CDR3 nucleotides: TGTGCCAGCAGCTCCTACGGGGGGCGCGATCAGCCCCAGCATTTT.

The CDR3 DNA reads as TGCGCCAGCAGCTTGGACAGGGGGACAGATACGCAGTATTTT. Translation gives CASSLDRGTDTQYF. The chain uses TRBV5-1 and TRBJ2-3, with 8 bases fitting TRBD1. Germline loops: CDR1 SGHRS, CDR2 YFSETQ. This CDR3 region has 14 residues. The junction had 0 bases not matched to a gene; V was cut back by 0 bases and J by 3 bases.

CDR3: CASSPDRASDGYTF. Written as DNA, the CDR3 is TGTGCCAGCAGTCCGGACAGGGCTAGTGATGGCTACACCTTC. V gene TRBV6-4 combines with J gene TRBJ1-2, with 8 nucleotides matching TRBD1. The CDR3 spans 14 residues. The germline V gene has CDR1 MRHNA and CDR2 SNTAGT. V lost 5 bases, J lost 6 bases, and 8 bases stayed unmatched.

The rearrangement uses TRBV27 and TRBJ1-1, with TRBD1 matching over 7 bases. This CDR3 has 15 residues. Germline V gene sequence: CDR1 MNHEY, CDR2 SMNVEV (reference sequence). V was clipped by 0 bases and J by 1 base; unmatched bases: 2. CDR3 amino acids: CASSLSNRGNTEAFF. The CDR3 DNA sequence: TGTGCCAGCAGTTTATCGAACAGGGGGAACACTGAAGCTTTCTTT.

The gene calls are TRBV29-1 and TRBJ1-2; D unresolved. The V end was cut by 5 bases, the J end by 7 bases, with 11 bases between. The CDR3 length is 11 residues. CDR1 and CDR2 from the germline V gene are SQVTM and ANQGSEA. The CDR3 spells CSVFQTGGYTF. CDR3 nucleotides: TGCAGCGTTTTTCAAACGGGTGGCTACACCTTC.

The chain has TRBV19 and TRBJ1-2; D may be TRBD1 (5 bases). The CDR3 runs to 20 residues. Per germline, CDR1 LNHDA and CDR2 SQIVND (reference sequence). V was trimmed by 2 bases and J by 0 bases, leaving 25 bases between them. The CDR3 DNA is TGTGCCAGTAGTATATATGAAAGCTTTCCCACAGGAATATCTAACTATGGCTACACCTTC. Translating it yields CASSIYESFPTGISNYGYTF.

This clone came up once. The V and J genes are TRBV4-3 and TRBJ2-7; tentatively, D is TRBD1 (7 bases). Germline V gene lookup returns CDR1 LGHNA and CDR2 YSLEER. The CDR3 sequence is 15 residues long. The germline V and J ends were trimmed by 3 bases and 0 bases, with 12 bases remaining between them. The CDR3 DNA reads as TGCGCCAGCAGCCAGGAGGGACAGAACTCCTACGAGCAGTACTTC. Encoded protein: CASSQEGQNSYEQYF.

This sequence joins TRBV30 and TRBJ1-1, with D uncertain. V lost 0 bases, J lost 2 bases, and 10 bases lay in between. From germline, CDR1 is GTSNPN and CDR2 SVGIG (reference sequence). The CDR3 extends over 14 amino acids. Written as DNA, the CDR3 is TGTGCCTGGAGTGTAGATAGAACCAACACTGAAGCTTTCTTT. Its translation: CAWSVDRTNTEAFF. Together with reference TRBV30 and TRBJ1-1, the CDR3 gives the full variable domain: SQTIHQWPATLVQPVGSPLSLECTVEGTSNPNLYWYRQAAGRGLQLLFYSVGIGQISSEVPQNLSASRPQDRQFILSSKKLLLSDSGFYLCAWSVDRTNTEAFFGQGTRLTVV.

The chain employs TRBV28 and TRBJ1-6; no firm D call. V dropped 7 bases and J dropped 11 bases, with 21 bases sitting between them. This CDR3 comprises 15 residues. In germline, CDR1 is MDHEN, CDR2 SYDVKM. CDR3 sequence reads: CASTLARTVNPPLHF. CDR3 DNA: TGTGCCAGCACACTAGCGAGGACGGTGAATCCACCCCTCCACTTT.

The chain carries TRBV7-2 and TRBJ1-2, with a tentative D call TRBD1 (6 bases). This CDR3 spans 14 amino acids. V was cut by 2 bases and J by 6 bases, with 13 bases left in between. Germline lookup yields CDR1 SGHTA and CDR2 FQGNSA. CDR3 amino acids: CASSLLQGLNGYTF. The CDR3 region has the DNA TGTGCCAGCAGCTTACTACAGGGTCTGAATGGCTACACCTTC. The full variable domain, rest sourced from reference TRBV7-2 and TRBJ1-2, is GAGVSQSPSNKVTEKGKDVELRCDPISGHTALYWYRQSLGQGLEFLIYFQGNSAPDKSGLPSDRFSAERTGGSVSTLTIQRTQQEDSAVYLCASSLLQGLNGYTFGSGTRLTVV.

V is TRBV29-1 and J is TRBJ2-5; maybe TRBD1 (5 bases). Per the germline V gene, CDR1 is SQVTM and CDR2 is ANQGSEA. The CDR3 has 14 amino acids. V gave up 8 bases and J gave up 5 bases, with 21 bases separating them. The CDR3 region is CSTRGSQGGETQYF. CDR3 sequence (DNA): TGCAGCACCAGAGGATCCCAGGGTGGGGAGACCCAGTACTTC.

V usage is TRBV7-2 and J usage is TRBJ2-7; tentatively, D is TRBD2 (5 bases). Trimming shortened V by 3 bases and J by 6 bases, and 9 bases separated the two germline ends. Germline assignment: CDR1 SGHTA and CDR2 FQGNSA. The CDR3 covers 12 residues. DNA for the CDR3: TGTGCCAGCAGCTTGAGTCGGGGCGAGCAGTACTTC. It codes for CASSLSRGEQYF.

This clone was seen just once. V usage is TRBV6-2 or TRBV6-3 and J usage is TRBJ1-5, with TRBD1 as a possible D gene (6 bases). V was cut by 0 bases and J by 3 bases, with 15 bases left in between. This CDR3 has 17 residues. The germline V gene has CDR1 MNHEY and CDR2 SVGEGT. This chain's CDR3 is CASSYSSGRGTNQPQHF. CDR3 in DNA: TGTGCCAGCAGTTACTCGAGTGGCAGGGGCACCAATCAGCCCCAGCATTTT.

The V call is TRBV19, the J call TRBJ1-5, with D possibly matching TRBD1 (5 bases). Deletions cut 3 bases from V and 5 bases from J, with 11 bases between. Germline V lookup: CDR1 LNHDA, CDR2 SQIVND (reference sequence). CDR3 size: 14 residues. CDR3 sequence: CASSILRADQPQHF. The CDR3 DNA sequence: TGTGCCAGTAGTATTCTCAGGGCTGATCAGCCCCAGCATTTT.

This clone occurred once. CDR3 nucleotide sequence: TGTGCCACACTGACGCAGAGGGCTGAAGCTTTCTTT. This encodes CATLTQRAEAFF. The chain recombines TRBV19 with TRBJ1-1; D not resolved. This CDR3 spans 12 amino acids. Germline lookup yields CDR1 LNHDA and CDR2 SQIVND (reference sequence). The V end was cut by 10 bases, the J end by 6 bases, with 15 bases between.

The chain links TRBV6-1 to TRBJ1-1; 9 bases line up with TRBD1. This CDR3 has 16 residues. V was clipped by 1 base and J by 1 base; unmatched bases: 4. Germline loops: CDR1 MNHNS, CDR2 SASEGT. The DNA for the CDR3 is TGTGCCAGCAGTGAAGGGGGGACAGGGAGGAACACTGAAGCTTTCTTT. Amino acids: CASSEGGTGRNTEAFF.

CDR3 sequence reads: CASSPDRGRDQPQHF. The DNA of the CDR3 is TGTGCCAGCAGTCCCGACAGGGGGCGAGATCAGCCCCAGCATTTT. The chain is built from TRBV6-5 and TRBJ1-5; TRBD1 aligns across 10 bases. Trimming cost V 5 bases and J 5 bases; bases outside gene matches: 6. The CDR3 runs 15 residues. The germline V gene encodes CDR1 MNHEY and CDR2 SVGAGI.

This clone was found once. The CDR3 region has the DNA TGTGCCAGCAGTGAGGGACACCCGAGTGGAGCTTTCTTT. Its translation is CASSEGHPSGAFF. The chain has TRBV2 and TRBJ1-1; D perhaps matches TRBD1 (6 bases). The CDR3 spans 13 residues. The V end was cut by 3 bases, the J end by 10 bases, with 15 bases between. The germline V gene encodes CDR1 SNHLY and CDR2 FYNNEI.

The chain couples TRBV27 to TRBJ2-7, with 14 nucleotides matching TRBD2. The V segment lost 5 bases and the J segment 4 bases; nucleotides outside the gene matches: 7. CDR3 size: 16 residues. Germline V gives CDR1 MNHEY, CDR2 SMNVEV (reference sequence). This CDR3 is CASSLRLAGGPYEQYF. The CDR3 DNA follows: TGTGCCAGCAGTCTCAGACTAGCGGGAGGGCCATACGAGCAGTACTTC.

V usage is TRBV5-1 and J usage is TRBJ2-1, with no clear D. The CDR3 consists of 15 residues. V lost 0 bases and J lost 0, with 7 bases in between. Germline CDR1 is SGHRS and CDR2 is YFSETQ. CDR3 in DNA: TGCGCCAGCAGCTTGGCGACTGGCTCCTACAATGAGCAGTTCTTC. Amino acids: CASSLATGSYNEQFF.

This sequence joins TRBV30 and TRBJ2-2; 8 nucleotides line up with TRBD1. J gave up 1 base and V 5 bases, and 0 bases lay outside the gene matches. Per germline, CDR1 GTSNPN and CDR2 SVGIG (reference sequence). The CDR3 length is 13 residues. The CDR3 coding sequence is TGTGCCTGGGGGACAGGGAACACCGGGGAGCTGTTTTTT. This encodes CAWGTGNTGELFF.

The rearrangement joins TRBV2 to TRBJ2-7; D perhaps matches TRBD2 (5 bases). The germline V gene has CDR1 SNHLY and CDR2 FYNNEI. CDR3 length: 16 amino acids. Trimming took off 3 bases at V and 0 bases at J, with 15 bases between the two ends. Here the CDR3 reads CASSDTLRVSSYEQYF. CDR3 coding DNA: TGTGCCAGCAGTGATACGTTGCGGGTGAGCTCCTACGAGCAGTACTTC.

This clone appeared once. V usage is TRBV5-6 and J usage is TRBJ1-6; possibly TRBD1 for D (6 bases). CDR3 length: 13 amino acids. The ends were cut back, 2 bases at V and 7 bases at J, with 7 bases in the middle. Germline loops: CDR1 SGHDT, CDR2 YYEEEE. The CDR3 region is CASSFDRNSPLHF. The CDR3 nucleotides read TGTGCCAGCAGCTTCGACAGGAATTCACCCCTCCACTTT.

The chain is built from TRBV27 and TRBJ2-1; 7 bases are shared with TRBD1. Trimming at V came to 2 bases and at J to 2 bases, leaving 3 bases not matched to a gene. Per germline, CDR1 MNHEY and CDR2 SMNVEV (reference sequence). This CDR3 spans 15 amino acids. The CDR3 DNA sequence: TGTGCCAGCAGTTTACCGGGACAGCCCTACAATGAGCAGTTCTTC. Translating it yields CASSLPGQPYNEQFF.

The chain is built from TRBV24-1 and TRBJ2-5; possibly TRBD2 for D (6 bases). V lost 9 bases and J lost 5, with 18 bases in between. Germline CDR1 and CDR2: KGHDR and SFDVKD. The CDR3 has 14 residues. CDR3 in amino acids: CATSLGAGGETQYF. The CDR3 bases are TGTGCCACCTCACTCGGCGCAGGAGGGGAGACCCAGTACTTC.

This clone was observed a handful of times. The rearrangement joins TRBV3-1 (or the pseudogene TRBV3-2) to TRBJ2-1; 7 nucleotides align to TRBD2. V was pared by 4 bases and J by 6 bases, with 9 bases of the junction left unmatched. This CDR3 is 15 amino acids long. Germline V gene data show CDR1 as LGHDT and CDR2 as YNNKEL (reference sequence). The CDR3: CASSLMAGGTNEQFF. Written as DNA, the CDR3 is TGTGCCAGCAGCCTCATGGCCGGGGGGACCAATGAGCAGTTCTTC.

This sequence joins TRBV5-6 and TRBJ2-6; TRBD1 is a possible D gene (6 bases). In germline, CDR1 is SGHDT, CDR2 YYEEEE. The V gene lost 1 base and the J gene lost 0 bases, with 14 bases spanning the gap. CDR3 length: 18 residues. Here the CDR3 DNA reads TGTGCCAGCAGCTTGTACAGGGACCTTCGCTCTGGGGCCAACGTCCTGACTTTC. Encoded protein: CASSLYRDLRSGANVLTF.

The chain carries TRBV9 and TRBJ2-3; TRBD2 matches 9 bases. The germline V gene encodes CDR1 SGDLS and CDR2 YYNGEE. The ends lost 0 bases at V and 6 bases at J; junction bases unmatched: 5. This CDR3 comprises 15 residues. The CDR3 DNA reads TGTGCCAGCAGCGTAGATACAGCGGGGGGTGATACGCAGTATTTT. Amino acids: CASSVDTAGGDTQYF.